Following are 28 T cell receptor beta chains from one sample sequenced in a study of T cell responses to AZD1222 COVID-19 vaccine. The table came from immunoSEQ multiplex PCR; TCRdb's copy has only in-frame clones and leaves some out. The sample consists of some 90,000 clones, more than 75% of them appearing once. Source: peripheral blood, taken on day 0 of MenACWY control vaccination. These receptors all come from an adult in good health.

This chain joins TRBV9 and TRBJ1-2; D is undetermined. The CDR3 extends over 14 amino acids. V lost 0 bases, J lost 4 bases, and 10 bases lay in between. Germline CDR1 reads SGDLS; CDR2 reads YYNGEE. The CDR3 coding sequence is TGTGCCAGCAGCGTAGCAGGAGCTTCCTATGGCTACACCTTC. This translates into CASSVAGASYGYTF.

This rearrangement joins TRBV5-1 to TRBJ1-1; 7 nucleotides align to TRBD1. CDR3 size: 14 residues. The V segment lost 4 bases and the J segment 0 bases; nucleotides outside the gene matches: 3. Germline CDR1 and CDR2: SGHRS and YFSETQ. The CDR3 DNA reads as TGCGCCAGCAGCACGGACAGGTTGAACACTGAAGCTTTCTTT. This encodes CASSTDRLNTEAFF.

Only one count was recorded for this clone. The chain has TRBV13 and TRBJ1-1; TRBD1 aligns across 7 bases. The CDR3 totals 14 residues. Germline V gene data show CDR1 as PRHDT and CDR2 as FYEKMQ (reference sequence). V shed 6 bases, J shed 5 bases, and the junction held 9 bases outside the gene matches. CDR3 amino acids: CASRHRGEGTEAFF. CDR3 DNA: TGTGCCAGCAGACACAGGGGCGAGGGTACTGAAGCTTTCTTT. Together with reference TRBV13 and TRBJ1-1, the CDR3 gives the full variable domain: AAGVIQSPRHLIKEKRETATLKCYPIPRHDTVYWYQQGPGQDPQFLISFYEKMQSDKGSIPDRFSAQQFSDYHSELNMSSLELGDSALYFCASRHRGEGTEAFFGQGTRLTVV.

The chain carries TRBV18 and TRBJ2-5, with D uncertain. Germline CDR1 is KGHSH and CDR2 is LQKENI. The CDR3 totals 13 residues. Trimming took off 0 bases at V and 5 bases at J, with 7 bases between the two ends. For the CDR3, the DNA is TGTGCCAGCTCACCACCGGCTGGGGAGACCCAGTACTTC. The encoded protein is CASSPPAGETQYF.

The V gene is TRBV7-2, the J gene TRBJ2-3, with D maybe TRBD1 (6 bases). The CDR3 is 16 amino acids. Germline V lookup: CDR1 SGHTA, CDR2 FQGNSA. Trimming shortened V by 1 base and J by 1 base, and 12 bases separated the two germline ends. The CDR3 loop is CASSLGLPGGTDTQYF. For the CDR3, the DNA is TGTGCCAGCAGCTTAGGTTTGCCAGGGGGCACAGATACGCAGTATTTT.

This clone appeared once. This chain connects TRBV6-5 to TRBJ2-7; TRBD2 aligns across 9 bases. V gave up 6 bases and J gave up 0 bases; unmatched junction bases: 6. Germline V gene lookup returns CDR1 MNHEY and CDR2 SVGAGI. The CDR3 extends over 15 amino acids. The CDR3 loop is CASSRGGGSSYEQYF. The CDR3 DNA reads as TGTGCCAGCAGCCGCGGGGGGGGAAGCTCCTACGAGCAGTACTTC.

V usage is TRBV5-1 and J usage is TRBJ2-1; possibly TRBD1 or TRBD2 for D (5 bases each). The germline V gene has CDR1 SGHRS and CDR2 YFSETQ. CDR3 size: 15 residues. The V gene lost 1 base and the J gene lost 6 bases, with 14 bases spanning the gap. DNA of the CDR3: TGCGCCAGCAGCTTGCGGCCTAGCCAGGGCAATGAGCAGTTCTTC. Translation: CASSLRPSQGNEQFF.

This chain joins TRBV10-3 and TRBJ2-7; D unclear. The CDR3 is 13 amino acids. The germline gives CDR1 ENHRY, CDR2 SYGVKD. V was shortened by 6 bases and J by 2 bases, with 11 bases between the two germline ends. CDR3 coding DNA: TGTGCCATCAGCGAACAATTAACCTACGAGCAGTACTTC. This encodes CAISEQLTYEQYF.

This rearrangement joins TRBV12-5 to TRBJ1-1, with D uncertain. The CDR3 length is 8 residues. CDR1 LGHNT and CDR2 FRNRAP come from the germline V gene. V lost 8 bases and J lost 9, with 4 bases in between. CDR3 amino acids: CASSQAFF. The CDR3 region has the DNA TGTGCTAGTTCGCAAGCTTTCTTT.

The rearrangement joins TRBV2 to TRBJ2-7; D call uncertain. CDR1 is SNHLY and CDR2 is FYNNEI in the germline V gene. Deletions cut 3 bases from V and 5 bases from J, with 11 bases between. The CDR3 contains 13 residues. CDR3 residues: CASSDGATHEQYF. Written as DNA, the CDR3 is TGTGCCAGCAGTGACGGCGCAACCCACGAGCAGTACTTC.

The rearrangement joins TRBV11-3 to TRBJ2-1; no clear D. Trimming cost V 5 bases and J 9 bases, with 14 bases left between them. The CDR3 sequence is 13 residues long. The germline gives CDR1 SGHNT, CDR2 YENEEA. CDR3 sequence (DNA): TGTGCCAGCAGCCTAAGACAAACCAGTGAGCAGTTCTTC. This codes for CASSLRQTSEQFF. The full variable domain, rest sourced from reference TRBV11-3 and TRBJ2-1, is EAGVVQSPRYKIIEKKQPVAFWCNPISGHNTLYWYLQNLGQGPELLIRYENEEAVDDSQLPKDRFSAERLKGVDSTLKIQPAELGDSAVYLCASSLRQTSEQFFGPGTRLTVL.

This clone was seen once. The chain employs TRBV15 and TRBJ1-2; tentatively, D is TRBD1 (6 bases). The CDR3 spans 13 residues. Germline V gene lookup returns CDR1 LNHNV and CDR2 YYDKDF (reference sequence). V was cut by 4 bases and J by 6 bases, with 12 bases left in between. The chain's CDR3 is CATSTIGQNGYTF. DNA for the CDR3: TGTGCCACCAGCACAATAGGACAGAATGGCTACACCTTC.

This chain connects TRBV4-3 to TRBJ1-1; D not resolved. The CDR3 length is 14 residues. CDR1 is LGHNA, CDR2 YSLEER, per germline. The V end lost 1 base, the J end lost 4 bases, and 10 bases lay between the germline ends. CDR3 in amino acids: CASSQVSGSTEAFF. The CDR3, as DNA: TGCGCCAGCAGCCAAGTTTCCGGGAGCACTGAAGCTTTCTTT.

The chain has TRBV3-1 (or the pseudogene TRBV3-2) and TRBJ1-2; D remains unclear. CDR3 length: 12 residues. Trimming removed 2 bases at V and 8 bases at J, with 9 bases between. Germline assignment: CDR1 LGHDT and CDR2 YNNKEL (reference sequence). CDR3 in DNA: TGTGCCAGCAGCCAATCACAGTTCGGCTACACCTTC. This sequence encodes CASSQSQFGYTF.

This clone was seen only a few times. This rearrangement joins TRBV5-1 to TRBJ2-7, with 7 bases lining up with TRBD1. The germline CDR1 and CDR2 sequences are SGHRS and YFSETQ. Trimming cost V 5 bases and J 4 bases; bases outside gene matches: 15. The CDR3 consists of 16 residues. In DNA, the CDR3 is TGCGCCAGCAGGAAACTCCAGGGGGTTTGGGGGTACGAGCAGTACTTC. Protein: CASRKLQGVWGYEQYF.

The J gene is TRBJ1-1, the V gene TRBV27; D is possibly TRBD1 (5 bases). V gave up 5 bases and J gave up 8 bases, with 12 bases separating them. In germline, CDR1 is MNHEY, CDR2 SMNVEV (reference sequence). CDR3 size: 12 residues. CDR3 DNA sequence: TGTGCCAGCAGTAACGGGCCAGGGGAAGCTTTCTTT. This codes for CASSNGPGEAFF.

The rearrangement links TRBV18 to TRBJ2-5; no reliable D call. Looked up from germline, CDR1 is KGHSH and CDR2 is LQKENI. V was shortened by 3 bases and J by 4 bases, with 9 bases between the two germline ends. The CDR3 is made up of 13 amino acids. The CDR3 protein is CASSPLLRETQYF. The CDR3 DNA reads TGTGCCAGCTCACCCCTGCTGAGAGAGACCCAGTACTTC.

J is TRBJ2-3 and V is TRBV29-1; perhaps TRBD1 as D (5 bases). Trimming removed 1 base from V and 5 bases from J, with 13 bases in between. Germline-derived CDR1 and CDR2 are SQVTM and ANQGSEA. The CDR3 is made up of 14 amino acids. The DNA of the CDR3 is TGCAGCGTTGAAGCGCTAGGGGCTGGAGATACGCAGTATTTT. Translating it yields CSVEALGAGDTQYF.

The rearrangement uses TRBV10-1 and TRBJ2-5; D might be TRBD1 (6 bases). This CDR3 contains 17 residues. V lost 7 bases to trimming and J lost 1 base, with 22 bases between them. Germline values: CDR1 WNHNN, CDR2 SYGVQD (reference sequence). In DNA, the CDR3 is TGCGCCAGCAAGAAAGGGTTACAGGGTCAGTCCCAAGAGACCCAGTACTTC. This sequence encodes CASKKGLQGQSQETQYF.

The rearrangement joins TRBV7-9 to TRBJ2-3, with TRBD1 identical over 8 bases. J gave up 6 bases and V 5 bases, and 7 bases lay outside the gene matches. Per the germline V gene, CDR1 is SEHNR and CDR2 is FQNEAQ (reference sequence). CDR3 size: 14 residues. CDR3 in amino acids: CASSIRQGMDTQYF. Written as DNA, the CDR3 is TGTGCCAGCAGCATCAGACAGGGGATGGATACGCAGTATTTT.

The V and J genes are TRBV7-9 and TRBJ2-2; D unclear. Germline CDR1 and CDR2: SEHNR and FQNEAQ (reference sequence). V dropped 6 bases and J dropped 4 bases, with 15 bases sitting between them. The CDR3 sequence is 15 residues long. The CDR3 protein is CASSMGEILTGELFF. In nucleotides, the CDR3 is TGTGCCAGCAGTATGGGTGAAATTCTCACCGGGGAGCTGTTTTTT.

The V and J genes are TRBV5-1 and TRBJ1-1; D is possibly TRBD1 (5 bases). The CDR3 runs to 15 residues. Germline assignment: CDR1 SGHRS and CDR2 YFSETQ. Trimming removed 1 base from V and 1 base from J, with 11 bases in between. CDR3 DNA: TGCGCCAGCAGCTTGTTCAGGGAAAGGAACACTGAAGCTTTCTTT. Translated, it gives CASSLFRERNTEAFF.

The chain has TRBV19 and TRBJ2-7, with 8 nucleotides matching TRBD2. There are 18 residues in the CDR3. The ends lost 3 bases at V and 4 bases at J; junction bases unmatched: 17. In germline, CDR1 is LNHDA, CDR2 SQIVND (reference sequence). The CDR3 DNA follows: TGTGCCAGTAGTATCGCCCTCGGGGGTAGCGGGATAACATACGAGCAGTACTTC. Its protein is CASSIALGGSGITYEQYF.

The chain carries TRBV5-8 and TRBJ2-1; no clear D. CDR1 SGHTS and CDR2 YDEGEE come from the germline V gene. V was shortened by 0 bases and J by 0 bases, with 7 bases between the two germline ends. The CDR3 consists of 15 residues. The CDR3: CASSLDTSSYNEQFF. The CDR3 DNA follows: TGTGCCAGCAGCTTGGACACGAGCTCCTACAATGAGCAGTTCTTC.

This clone was seen only once. V usage is TRBV19 and J usage is TRBJ2-7, with D maybe TRBD2 (5 bases). V was clipped by 5 bases and J by 6 bases, with 17 bases between them. There are 14 residues in the CDR3. CDR1 LNHDA and CDR2 SQIVND come from the germline V gene (reference sequence). The CDR3 loop is CASSPRREGSEQYF. CDR3 in DNA: TGTGCCAGTAGTCCGCGACGGGAAGGATCCGAGCAGTACTTC.

Only a few counts were recorded for this clone. V and J are TRBV9 and TRBJ2-5; possibly TRBD2 for D (6 bases). In germline, CDR1 is SGDLS, CDR2 YYNGEE. The CDR3 loop spans 14 amino acids. Trimming took 0 bases from V and 0 from J, leaving 6 bases between them. CDR3 loop: CASSVGGDQETQYF. The CDR3 DNA sequence: TGTGCCAGCAGCGTAGGGGGGGACCAAGAGACCCAGTACTTC.

This chain links TRBV10-3 with TRBJ1-1; D possibly corresponds to TRBD1 (5 bases). Trimming pared 2 bases from V and 1 base from J, leaving 11 bases between. The CDR3 has 15 amino acids. Looked up from germline, CDR1 is ENHRY and CDR2 is SYGVKD. The DNA of the CDR3 is TGTGCCATCAGTGAGGGGCAGGGAGGGAACACTGAAGCTTTCTTT. Translation gives CAISEGQGGNTEAFF.

The chain has TRBV5-4 and TRBJ2-7; TRBD1 matches at 7 bases. This CDR3 spans 13 amino acids. V trimming: 4 bases; J trimming: 5 bases; junction bases outside the gene matches: 6. Per germline, CDR1 SGHNT and CDR2 YYREEE (reference sequence). CDR3 DNA sequence: TGTGCCAGCAGCCCCGACAGGGCAAACGAGCAGTACTTC. It is translated as CASSPDRANEQYF. Based on the CDR3 plus reference TRBV5-4 and TRBJ2-7, the full variable domain is ETGVTQSPTHLIKTRGQQVTLRCSSQSGHNTVSWYQQALGQGPQFIFQYYREEENGRGNFPPRFSGLQFPNYSSELNVNALELDDSALYLCASSPDRANEQYFGPGTRLTVT.